This TCR beta chain was recovered during a study of sequential checkpoint blockade in melanoma. Study results and limitations: Mutational load did not correlate with tumor T-cell fraction or clonality. In arm A, pretreatment tumor clonality was associated with response.

Clones were sequenced by immunoSEQ multiplex PCR, and TCRdb holds only the in-frame ones, with some missing. The table lists fewer than 8,000 clones, around a quarter of them singletons. From germline, CDR1 is WSHSY and CDR2 SAAADI. Trimming cost V 0 bases and J 5 bases, with 10 bases left between them. CDR3 length: 14 amino acids. Noted treatment: randomized to nivolumab then ipilimumab (arm A) or the reverse (arm B). This clone was picked up a small number of times. Its cognate antigen is unknown. The source is a human donor with melanoma. V usage is TRBV10-2 and J usage is TRBJ2-5; D possibly uses TRBD1 or TRBD2 (5 bases each). The sample in question was tumor tissue (inferred from file names), obtained from a patient given nivolumab and ipilimumab in sequence. CDR3 DNA: TGCGCCAGCAGTGAGTCGGGGGTAAGGGAGACCCAGTACTTC. As protein: CASSESGVRETQYF.